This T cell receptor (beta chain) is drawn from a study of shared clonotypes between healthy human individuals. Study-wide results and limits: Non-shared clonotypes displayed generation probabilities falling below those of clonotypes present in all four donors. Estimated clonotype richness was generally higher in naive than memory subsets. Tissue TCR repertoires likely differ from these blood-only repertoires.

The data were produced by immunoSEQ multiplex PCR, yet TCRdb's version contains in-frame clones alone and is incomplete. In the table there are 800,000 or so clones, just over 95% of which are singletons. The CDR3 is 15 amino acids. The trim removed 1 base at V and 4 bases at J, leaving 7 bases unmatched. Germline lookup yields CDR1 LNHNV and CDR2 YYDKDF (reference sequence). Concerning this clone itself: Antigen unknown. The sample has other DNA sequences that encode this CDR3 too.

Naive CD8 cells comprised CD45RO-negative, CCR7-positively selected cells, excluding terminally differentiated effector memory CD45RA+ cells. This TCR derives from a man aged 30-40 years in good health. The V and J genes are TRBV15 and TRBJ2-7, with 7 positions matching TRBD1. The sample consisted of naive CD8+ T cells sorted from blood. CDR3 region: CATSRGRDSGYEQYF. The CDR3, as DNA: TGTGCCACCAGCAGAGGACGGGACAGCGGTTACGAGCAGTACTTC.